This TCR beta chain was obtained from a study of T cell responses to AZD1222 COVID-19 vaccine. Points from the study as a whole: Spike-specific TCR breadth and depth were elevated following two AZD1222 doses.

As regards this clone: Its antigen is not identified.

This table comes from immunoSEQ multiplex PCR, and its TCRdb copy is limited to in-frame clones, with some not included. The sample shows roughly 140,000 clones, approximately 90% of them seen only once. Germline V gene data show CDR1 as KGHSH and CDR2 as LQKENI. The CDR3 runs to 14 residues. V was clipped by 3 bases and J by 2 bases, with 10 bases between them. This chain uses TRBV18 with TRBJ1-2; D unresolved. The material was peripheral blood, obtained 28 days after the second AZD1222 dose. This clonotype was sampled from an adult who received the AZD1222 COVID-19 vaccine. This CDR3 reads CASSPDGQNYGYTF. The CDR3 DNA is TGTGCCAGCTCACCCGACGGGCAAAACTATGGCTACACCTTC.